This TCR beta chain was sequenced in a study of regulatory T cells in long-lasting Graves disease. Study outcomes and limitations: Persistent patients had a count of shared public clonotypes (under 3,000) that exceeded that of new patients (approximately 1,000). TCR diversity was lower in persistent Graves' patients than in newly diagnosed ones.

This clonotype has ten or more counts. As yet, its antigen is unknown. The sample's time point: persistent/refractory GD, antithyroid drugs over 5 years with positive TRAb. PBMCs provided the RNA from which the TCR library was made. Arm-PCR of CDR3 regions with iRepertoire HTBI primers generated TCR beta libraries. In the source study's methods: Gene usage covered 55 to 70 TRBV and about 15 TRBJ segments. TCRdb processed the multiplex PCR reads anew with MiXCR; each CDR3 protein has one entry. These V and J calls originate from TCRdb's pipeline instead of the authors' own analysis. The sample lists roughly 400,000 distinct CDR3 sequences; around 20% were seen once. Sample: peripheral blood mononuclear cells (PBMCs), taken when the disease was refractory, from a patient treated with antithyroid drugs. This clonotype was obtained from a female donor with Graves disease.

The CDR3 loop reads CASSEALRGLDEQYF. The CDR3, as DNA: TGTGCCAGCAGTGAAGCGCTTAGGGGTCTTGACGAGCAGTACTTC. This chain connects TRBV2 to TRBJ2-7; TRBD1 is a possible D gene (5 bases). Per germline, CDR1 SNHLY and CDR2 FYNNEI. V was trimmed by 0 bases and J by 5 bases, leaving 14 bases between them. The CDR3 totals 15 residues.